What follows describes a single T cell receptor beta chain. What it binds is not known. The record originates from a study of cytomegalovirus exposure and HLA in healthy donors. Study-level information: As an earlier analysis found, roughly 180 million T cells yielded about 120 million unique TCR beta sequences. Overall study findings and caveats: Among immune exposure information, only CMV serostatus was available.

The PCR ran on 60 Vbeta and 13 Jbeta primers. Sequenced by immunoSEQ multiplex PCR; TCRdb stores in-frame clones only, minus some. In the table there are some 140,000 clones, roughly 85% of which are singletons. The V segment lost 7 bases and the J segment 4 bases; nucleotides outside the gene matches: 3. The germline V gene has CDR1 LGHNT and CDR2 FRNRAP. The CDR3 covers 13 residues. Though nominally healthy at sampling, donors likely had unrecorded immune exposures. Sequenced material: PBMCs. This clonotype was obtained from a woman aged 25 to 45 in good health and CMV-seropositive. The chain has TRBV12-5 and TRBJ2-1, with 8 bases lining up with TRBD1. The CDR3 loop is CASAQGAYNEQFF. The CDR3 bases are TGTGCTAGTGCCCAGGGGGCTTACAATGAGCAGTTCTTC.